This is a list of T cell receptor beta chains from one sample in a study of blood T cell repertoires in COVID-19. Sequenced by immunoSEQ multiplex PCR; TCRdb stores in-frame clones only, minus some. The top ten hold just over 2.5% of the sample, which has some 80,000 clones, roughly 90% seen once. The sequencing sample was made of peripheral blood. The receptors originated from a human donor in a cohort sampled during active COVID-19. CDR3s include the opening cysteine and the closing phenylalanine or tryptophan. Fields, in order: clone size, V gene, D gene, J gene, CDR3 DNA, CDR3 protein. The D gene is left open where the match is weak. Some rows have no size entry. The others give once, few or many, or a class for an expanded clone.

clone_size: NA; v_call: TRBV19; d_call: TRBD2; j_call: TRBJ2-3; cdr3_nt: TGTGCCAGTAGTATAGGGAGCGGGGCCGGCACAGATACGCAGTATTTT; cdr3_aa: CASSIGSGAGTDTQYF
clone_size: NA; v_call: TRBV6-2/TRBV6-3; d_call: NA; j_call: TRBJ2-2; cdr3_nt: TGTGCCAGCAGTTATGGGACCGGGACTCCGACCGGGGAGCTGTTTTTT; cdr3_aa: CASSYGTGTPTGELFF
clone_size: NA; v_call: TRBV12-3/TRBV12-4; d_call: NA; j_call: TRBJ2-5; cdr3_nt: TGTGCCAGCAGTCAACAGGGAAAAGAGACCCAGTACTTC; cdr3_aa: CASSQQGKETQYF
clone_size: NA; v_call: TRBV3-1/TRBV3-2; d_call: NA; j_call: TRBJ2-3; cdr3_nt: TGTGCCAGCAGCCAATTTGGAGGGGCCACAGATACGCAGTATTTT; cdr3_aa: CASSQFGGATDTQYF
clone_size: NA; v_call: TRBV9; d_call: TRBD2; j_call: TRBJ2-1; cdr3_nt: TGTGCCAGCAGCGTAGTTGCGGGGGAGACTAGGTATGAGCAGTTCTTC; cdr3_aa: CASSVVAGETRYEQFF
clone_size: NA; v_call: TRBV7-8; d_call: TRBD2; j_call: TRBJ2-1; cdr3_nt: TGTGCCAGCAGCTGGCCCGAGACTAGCGGGAGTCACCAAAATGAGCAGTTCTTC; cdr3_aa: CASSWPETSGSHQNEQFF
clone_size: NA; v_call: TRBV24-1; d_call: NA; j_call: TRBJ2-3; cdr3_nt: TGTGCCACCAGTGGCGTTTGGGACTCTAGCACAGATACGCAGTATTTT; cdr3_aa: CATSGVWDSSTDTQYF
clone_size: NA; v_call: TRBV9; d_call: TRBD2; j_call: TRBJ2-2; cdr3_nt: TGTGCCAGCAGCGTCCCAGCGGGAGGAGGCGCCGGGGAGCTGTTTTTT; cdr3_aa: CASSVPAGGGAGELFF
clone_size: NA; v_call: TRBV19; d_call: TRBD2; j_call: TRBJ2-3; cdr3_nt: TGTGCCAGCGAACGTGCCCGGCGGGAGTTATTAGGCGGCACAGATACGCAGTATTTT; cdr3_aa: CASERARRELLGGTDTQYF
clone_size: NA; v_call: TRBV4-1; d_call: TRBD2; j_call: TRBJ2-1; cdr3_nt: TGCGCCAGCAGCCAAGTTCGGCTAGCGGTCTACAATGAGCAGTTCTTC; cdr3_aa: CASSQVRLAVYNEQFF
clone_size: once; v_call: TRBV2; d_call: NA; j_call: TRBJ1-5; cdr3_nt: TGTGCCAGCAGTGAATCGACAGGCCTCAAGCAGCCCCAGCATTTT; cdr3_aa: CASSESTGLKQPQHF
clone_size: NA; v_call: TRBV6-5; d_call: NA; j_call: TRBJ1-1; cdr3_nt: TGTGCCAGCAGAAAACAGGGAAGGACTGAAGCTTTCTTT; cdr3_aa: CASRKQGRTEAFF
clone_size: NA; v_call: TRBV6-2/TRBV6-3; d_call: NA; j_call: TRBJ1-4; cdr3_nt: TGTGCCAGCAGTTACCCGCCAGGGAGGGATGAAAAACTGTTTTTT; cdr3_aa: CASSYPPGRDEKLFF
clone_size: NA; v_call: TRBV10-3; d_call: TRBD1; j_call: TRBJ2-5; cdr3_nt: TGTGCCATCACCCGGGACAGGCAAGAGACCCAGTACTTC; cdr3_aa: CAITRDRQETQYF
clone_size: NA; v_call: TRBV28; d_call: NA; j_call: TRBJ2-1; cdr3_nt: TGTGCCAGCAGTTCCATAGCGGATCGGACAAGGAGTGAGCAGTTCTTC; cdr3_aa: CASSSIADRTRSEQFF
clone_size: NA; v_call: TRBV7-2; d_call: TRBD1; j_call: TRBJ2-7; cdr3_nt: TGTGCCAGCAGCTCCCCACCGGGACAGGGTGGGGAGCAGTACTTC; cdr3_aa: CASSSPPGQGGEQYF
clone_size: NA; v_call: TRBV5-4; d_call: TRBD1; j_call: TRBJ1-1; cdr3_nt: TGTGCCAGCAGCATGACCTCAGGGGGCCACAGCTGGTTCTTT; cdr3_aa: CASSMTSGGHSWFF
clone_size: NA; v_call: TRBV6-2/TRBV6-3; d_call: NA; j_call: TRBJ2-1; cdr3_nt: TGTGCCAGCAGTTACGAGGGGGGGTCCTACAATGAGCAGTTCTTC; cdr3_aa: CASSYEGGSYNEQFF
clone_size: NA; v_call: TRBV15; d_call: NA; j_call: TRBJ2-2; cdr3_nt: TGTGCCACCGGCCCAGGGACGAACACCGGGGAGCTGTTTTTT; cdr3_aa: CATGPGTNTGELFF
clone_size: NA; v_call: TRBV6-5; d_call: TRBD1; j_call: TRBJ2-2; cdr3_nt: TGTGCCAGCAGGGTACAGGGGGCTAGCACCGGGGAGCTGTTTTTT; cdr3_aa: CASRVQGASTGELFF
clone_size: NA; v_call: TRBV6-6; d_call: NA; j_call: TRBJ2-1; cdr3_nt: TGTGCCAGCAGTTACGACGGGAAACTCTCCTACAATGAGCAGTTCTTC; cdr3_aa: CASSYDGKLSYNEQFF
clone_size: NA; v_call: TRBV6-6; d_call: TRBD2; j_call: TRBJ2-2; cdr3_nt: TGTGCCAGCAGTCCCGGACTAGCGGATTTCCTTTCCGGGGAGCTGTTTTTT; cdr3_aa: CASSPGLADFLSGELFF
clone_size: NA; v_call: TRBV30; d_call: TRBD2; j_call: TRBJ2-3; cdr3_nt: TGTGCCTGGAGTGTACATTGGGGACTAGCTGACACAGATACGCAGTATTTT; cdr3_aa: CAWSVHWGLADTDTQYF
clone_size: NA; v_call: TRBV4-3; d_call: NA; j_call: TRBJ1-5; cdr3_nt: TGCGCCAGCAGCCTTCGCAGGGAGGGCAGCAATCAGCCCCAGCATTTT; cdr3_aa: CASSLRREGSNQPQHF
clone_size: NA; v_call: TRBV29-1; d_call: NA; j_call: TRBJ1-4; cdr3_nt: TGCAGCGTTGAAGAAGGGGGGGGTGGAAAACTGTTTTTT; cdr3_aa: CSVEEGGGGKLFF
clone_size: NA; v_call: TRBV7-9; d_call: NA; j_call: TRBJ2-1; cdr3_nt: TGTGCCAGCAGCCCGGTGGGCAGGGGAGTCGGCTACAATGAGCAGTTCTTC; cdr3_aa: CASSPVGRGVGYNEQFF
clone_size: NA; v_call: TRBV27; d_call: TRBD1; j_call: TRBJ1-5; cdr3_nt: TGTGCCAGCAGTACAACAGGGGTGAATCAGCCCCAGCATTTT; cdr3_aa: CASSTTGVNQPQHF
clone_size: NA; v_call: TRBV7-9; d_call: TRBD2; j_call: TRBJ2-3; cdr3_nt: TGTGCCAGCAGCTCGGGGACTAGCTCCACAGATACGCAGTATTTT; cdr3_aa: CASSSGTSSTDTQYF
clone_size: NA; v_call: TRBV19; d_call: TRBD2; j_call: TRBJ2-1; cdr3_nt: TGTGCCAGTAGTGTCCTCCTAGCGGGAGGTAATGAGCAGTTCTTC; cdr3_aa: CASSVLLAGGNEQFF
clone_size: few; v_call: TRBV5-6; d_call: NA; j_call: TRBJ1-3; cdr3_nt: TGTGCCAGCACCGGCGGAGGGGCTGGAAACACCATATATTTT; cdr3_aa: CASTGGGAGNTIYF
clone_size: NA; v_call: TRBV7-9; d_call: TRBD2; j_call: TRBJ2-3; cdr3_nt: TGTGCCAGCAGCTCACAGAGCGGGAGTAGAGATACGCAGTATTTT; cdr3_aa: CASSSQSGSRDTQYF
clone_size: NA; v_call: TRBV7-2; d_call: TRBD2; j_call: TRBJ2-3; cdr3_nt: TGTGCCAGCAGTCTAGCGGGGGGCTTCACAGATACGCAGTATTTT; cdr3_aa: CASSLAGGFTDTQYF
clone_size: NA; v_call: TRBV6-4; d_call: TRBD1; j_call: TRBJ2-1; cdr3_nt: TGTGCCAGCAGTGACTCGGGCAGGGGGACCTACAATGAGCAGTTCTTC; cdr3_aa: CASSDSGRGTYNEQFF
clone_size: NA; v_call: TRBV2; d_call: NA; j_call: TRBJ2-3; cdr3_nt: TGTGCCAGCAGCTCTACAGATACGCAGTATTTT; cdr3_aa: CASSSTDTQYF
clone_size: NA; v_call: TRBV11-2; d_call: TRBD2; j_call: TRBJ2-5; cdr3_nt: TGTGCCAGCAGCTTATTACTAGCGGGGCAGGCCCAGTACTTC; cdr3_aa: CASSLLLAGQAQYF
clone_size: once; v_call: TRBV19; d_call: NA; j_call: TRBJ2-5; cdr3_nt: TGTGCCAGTAGGGACAAAAGGTGGCTATCCCGAGGTATCGAGACCCAGTACTTC; cdr3_aa: CASRDKRWLSRGIETQYF
clone_size: NA; v_call: TRBV19; d_call: TRBD2; j_call: TRBJ2-4; cdr3_nt: TGTGCCAGTAGTAGTACCGGGACTAGCGGCAAAAACATTCAGTACTTC; cdr3_aa: CASSSTGTSGKNIQYF
clone_size: NA; v_call: TRBV7-2; d_call: TRBD2; j_call: TRBJ2-7; cdr3_nt: TGTGCCAGCAGCCCTACTAGCGGGGGCACCATCTCCTACGAGCAGTACTTC; cdr3_aa: CASSPTSGGTISYEQYF
clone_size: NA; v_call: TRBV6-6; d_call: TRBD2; j_call: TRBJ2-3; cdr3_nt: TGTGCCAGCAGTGCGACTAGCGGGGGAACAGATACGCAGTATTTT; cdr3_aa: CASSATSGGTDTQYF
clone_size: NA; v_call: TRBV9; d_call: NA; j_call: TRBJ1-5; cdr3_nt: TGTGCCAGCAGCGTCGGAGGGGTATCCAATCAGCCCCAGCATTTT; cdr3_aa: CASSVGGVSNQPQHF
clone_size: NA; v_call: TRBV7-8; d_call: TRBD1; j_call: TRBJ2-5; cdr3_nt: TGTGCCAGCAGCGTAGGACAGGGGCGGGAGACCCAGTACTTC; cdr3_aa: CASSVGQGRETQYF
clone_size: NA; v_call: TRBV11-2; d_call: NA; j_call: TRBJ2-3; cdr3_nt: TGTGCCAGCAGCACACGGGACTGGAACCCGACAGATACGCAGTATTTT; cdr3_aa: CASSTRDWNPTDTQYF
clone_size: NA; v_call: TRBV24-1; d_call: NA; j_call: TRBJ1-5; cdr3_nt: TGTGCCACGGGTGGAGGGAATGTGAATCAGCCCCAGCATTTT; cdr3_aa: CATGGGNVNQPQHF
clone_size: NA; v_call: TRBV27; d_call: NA; j_call: TRBJ1-5; cdr3_nt: TGTGCCAGCAGATCAGAAATCAATCAGCCCCAGCATTTT; cdr3_aa: CASRSEINQPQHF
clone_size: NA; v_call: TRBV7-2; d_call: NA; j_call: TRBJ1-2; cdr3_nt: TGTGCCAGCAGCTTAGGACCCTTCGGGGGGGGGAAGTCTAACTATGGCTACACCTTC; cdr3_aa: CASSLGPFGGGKSNYGYTF
clone_size: NA; v_call: TRBV15; d_call: NA; j_call: TRBJ1-2; cdr3_nt: TGTGCCACCAGCAGAGGACTGATTTCAGGGCAGGACTATGGCTACACCTTC; cdr3_aa: CATSRGLISGQDYGYTF
clone_size: NA; v_call: TRBV5-4; d_call: TRBD2; j_call: TRBJ2-7; cdr3_nt: TGTGCCAGCAGCAGGGGACTAGCGGGAGCTTCGCCCTACGAGCAGTACTTC; cdr3_aa: CASSRGLAGASPYEQYF
clone_size: NA; v_call: TRBV6-6; d_call: TRBD1; j_call: TRBJ1-2; cdr3_nt: TGTGCCAGCAGTTCCAGGACAGGGGGCGACTATGGCTACACCTTC; cdr3_aa: CASSSRTGGDYGYTF